This TCR beta chain comes out of a study of response to subunit inactivated influenza vaccine. Findings and limits, study-wide: Every seasonal influenza vaccination brings in few new T cells, the authors suggested.

This clonotype was found once. Its target is unknown. Each CDR3 protein is one row after TCRdb ran MiXCR on the RT-PCR reads. The repertoire holds around 570,000 distinct CDR3 sequences, with 7.6% as singletons. The material sequenced was PBMCs from blood, taken roughly 24 months after vaccination. The clonotype was recovered from a man in his fifties or sixties who received an inactivated influenza vaccine.

The CDR3 nucleotides are TGTGCCAGCAGCCAAGTAGAGTCCGGAGCGTGGTCACCCCTCCACTTT. Translating gives CASSQVESGAWSPLHF. This chain links TRBV16 with TRBJ1-6; D remains unclear. Trimming removed 2 bases at V and 10 bases at J, with 18 bases between. The CDR3 totals 16 residues. Germline CDR1 KGHSY, CDR2 FQNENV.